These 18 T cell receptor beta chains were sequenced from one sample in a study of radiation and T cells in renal cell carcinoma. Profiling relied on immunoSEQ multiplex PCR, and the TCRdb table lists in-frame clones only, not all of them. The sample lists 150,000 to 200,000 clones, about 87% occurring once. Time point indicated: blood 4 weeks post-SBRT, at nephrectomy. Stated treatment: 15 Gy SBRT to primary tumor, nephrectomy 4 weeks later. Sequenced here: blood, sampled from a patient whose treatment included radiotherapy and nephrectomy. The receptors here all came from a woman aged 50 to 60 with renal cell carcinoma.

V is TRBV5-1 and J is TRBJ2-5, with D uncertain. V lost 0 bases, J lost 4 bases, and 16 bases lay in between. The CDR3 is made up of 16 amino acids. Germline V gene lookup returns CDR1 SGHRS and CDR2 YFSETQ. In DNA form, the CDR3 reads TGCGCCAGCAGCTTGGTCGTTCAGACCTATAGAGAGACCCAGTACTTC. Translating it yields CASSLVVQTYRETQYF.

V and J are TRBV15 and TRBJ2-6, with D possibly being TRBD1 or TRBD2 (5 bases each). Germline V CDR1 and CDR2: LNHNV, YYDKDF (reference sequence). This CDR3 has 18 amino acids. V was shortened by 1 base and J by 2 bases, with 15 bases between the two germline ends. CDR3: CATSRVRGNLAGANVLTF. In nucleotides, the CDR3 is TGTGCCACCAGCAGAGTGAGGGGCAATCTAGCTGGGGCCAACGTCCTGACTTTC.

V and J are TRBV6-5 and TRBJ2-3; 7 bases are a match to TRBD1. CDR3 length equals 14 residues. Germline V CDR1 and CDR2: MNHEY, SVGAGI. V trimming: 1 base; J trimming: 4 bases; junction bases outside the gene matches: 2. This CDR3 reads CASSYYRGSDTQYF. The CDR3 DNA reads as TGTGCCAGCAGTTACTACAGGGGATCAGATACGCAGTATTTT.

The chain recombines TRBV5-4 with TRBJ2-3, with D possibly matching TRBD1 (5 bases). Germline lookup yields CDR1 SGHNT and CDR2 YYREEE (reference sequence). This CDR3 has 17 residues. V was pared by 0 bases and J by 3 bases, with 17 bases between. The CDR3 protein is CASSLDFAQGTTDTQYF. The DNA of the CDR3 is TGTGCCAGCAGCTTGGACTTTGCGCAGGGAACGACAGATACGCAGTATTTT.

This chain connects TRBV6-5 to TRBJ2-7, with a weak D call TRBD1 (6 bases). Trimming took off 5 bases at V and 0 bases at J, with 8 bases between the two ends. The CDR3 loop spans 13 amino acids. Germline V CDR1 and CDR2: MNHEY, SVGAGI. The CDR3 loop is CASSQGYSYEQYF. The CDR3 nucleotides read TGTGCCAGCAGTCAGGGGTACTCCTACGAGCAGTACTTC.

The V call is TRBV25-1, the J call TRBJ2-1; unclear D gene. The germline V gene encodes CDR1 MGHDK and CDR2 SYGVNS. CDR3 length equals 11 residues. V was shortened by 4 bases and J by 10 bases, with 8 bases between the two germline ends. The CDR3 nucleotides read TGTGCCAGCAGTGCAGGACGGGAGCAGTTCTTC. Translating gives CASSAGREQFF.

The chain uses TRBV6-1 and TRBJ1-2; D might be TRBD1 (5 bases). This CDR3 has 13 amino acids. V dropped 2 bases and J dropped 8 bases, with 12 bases sitting between them. In germline, CDR1 is MNHNS, CDR2 SASEGT. CDR3 in amino acids: CASSEWAQGGYTF. Here the CDR3 DNA reads TGTGCCAGCAGTGAATGGGCCCAGGGAGGCTACACCTTC.

J is TRBJ1-4 and V is TRBV7-5. TRBV7-5 constitutes a pseudogene. The length of the CDR3 is 14 residues. CDR3 in DNA: TGTGCCAGTCTCGGACCGTGTATTAATGAAAAACTGTTTTTT. This translates into CASLGPCINEKLFF.

V and J are TRBV15 and TRBJ1-2; D call uncertain. Per germline, CDR1 LNHNV and CDR2 YYDKDF (reference sequence). V was shortened by 0 bases and J by 4 bases, with 9 bases between the two germline ends. CDR3 size: 14 residues. The CDR3 sequence: CATSRDLGSYGYTF. In DNA, the CDR3 is TGTGCCACCAGCAGAGATTTAGGCAGCTATGGCTACACCTTC.

This chain links TRBV6-6 with TRBJ1-2; maybe TRBD1 (5 bases). Germline V CDR1 and CDR2: MNHNY, SVGAGI (reference sequence). The CDR3 is 14 residues long. With 6 bases removed from V and 6 bases from J, the gap between germline ends came to 17 bases. The CDR3 sequence is CASSRDGTRDGYTF. In DNA form, the CDR3 reads TGTGCCAGCAGCCGGGACGGGACCCGGGATGGCTACACCTTC.

The chain combines TRBV6-5 with TRBJ2-6; 7 nucleotides match TRBD1. The CDR3 totals 14 residues. Trimming removed 8 bases from V and 3 bases from J; junction bases left unmatched: 4. The germline CDR1 and CDR2 sequences are MNHEY and SVGAGI. CDR3 region: CASQGGLGANVLTF. Written as DNA, the CDR3 is TGTGCCAGCCAAGGGGGCCTTGGGGCCAACGTCCTGACTTTC.

V is TRBV7-9 and J is TRBJ1-5; perhaps TRBD1 as D (5 bases). This CDR3 contains 13 residues. The V gene's germline CDR1 is SEHNR and CDR2 FQNEAQ (reference sequence). Trimming left V 5 bases short and J 9 bases short, with 14 bases between. The CDR3 here is CASSVDSFGPQHF. CDR3 bases: TGTGCCAGCAGCGTCGACAGTTTCGGGCCCCAGCATTTT.

J is TRBJ2-6 and V is TRBV7-2; D remains unclear. The germline gives CDR1 SGHTA, CDR2 FQGNSA. The CDR3 totals 15 residues. The V end lost 7 bases, the J end lost 4 bases, and 14 bases lay between the germline ends. CDR3 sequence reads: CASNPWGSGANVLTF. The CDR3 nucleotides are TGTGCCAGCAACCCTTGGGGTTCGGGGGCCAACGTCCTGACTTTC.

Remarks on this clone: Other DNA sequences in this specimen translate into the identical CDR3. The chain uses TRBV7-9 and TRBJ1-1, with unresolved D. The CDR3 totals 11 residues. Trimming removed 3 bases from V and 4 bases from J, with 3 bases in between. Germline V gives CDR1 SEHNR, CDR2 FQNEAQ (reference sequence). CDR3 amino acids: CASSLSTEAFF. The CDR3 DNA sequence: TGTGCCAGCAGCTTGAGCACTGAAGCTTTCTTT.

The chain joins TRBV13 to TRBJ2-3; 7 positions match TRBD2. Looked up from germline, CDR1 is PRHDT and CDR2 is FYEKMQ (reference sequence). This CDR3 contains 16 residues. Trimming cost V 5 bases and J 1 base; bases outside gene matches: 9. CDR3 region: CASSPRLASGTDTQYF. In nucleotides, the CDR3 is TGTGCCAGCAGCCCTAGACTAGCCTCTGGCACAGATACGCAGTATTTT.

A word on this clone: The sample holds other DNA sequences that translate to the same CDR3. The chain uses TRBV4-1 and TRBJ1-6; unclear D gene. Trimming pared 4 bases from V and 7 bases from J, leaving 8 bases between. The CDR3 contains 13 residues. Germline V CDR1 and CDR2: MGHRA, YSYEKL. CDR3 sequence: CASSPMSNSPLHF. Here the CDR3 DNA reads TGCGCCAGCAGCCCCATGTCGAATTCACCCCTCCACTTT.

The V gene is TRBV19, the J gene TRBJ1-5, with D possibly being TRBD1 (5 bases). CDR1 LNHDA and CDR2 SQIVND come from the germline V gene (reference sequence). The CDR3 consists of 13 residues. V lost 6 bases and J lost 4, with 10 bases in between. The CDR3 is CASRTAPNQPQHF. As DNA, the CDR3 is TGTGCCAGTAGGACAGCCCCAAATCAGCCCCAGCATTTT.

The chain recombines TRBV10-3 with TRBJ1-6; D not certain. V lost 2 bases, J lost 0 bases, and 11 bases lay in between. CDR1 and CDR2 (germline): ENHRY, SYGVKD. The CDR3 covers 17 residues. Here the CDR3 reads CAISEGLSSSYNSPLHF. The CDR3 DNA sequence: TGTGCCATCAGTGAGGGGCTCTCGAGCTCCTATAATTCACCCCTCCACTTT.